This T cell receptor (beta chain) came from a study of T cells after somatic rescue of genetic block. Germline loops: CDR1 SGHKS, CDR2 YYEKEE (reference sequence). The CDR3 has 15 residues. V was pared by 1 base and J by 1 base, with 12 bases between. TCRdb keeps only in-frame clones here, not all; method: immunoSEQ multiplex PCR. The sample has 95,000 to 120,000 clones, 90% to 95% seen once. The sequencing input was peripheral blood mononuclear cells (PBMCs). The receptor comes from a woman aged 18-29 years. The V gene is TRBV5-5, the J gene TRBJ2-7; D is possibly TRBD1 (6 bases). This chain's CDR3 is CASSLWPGQSYEQYF. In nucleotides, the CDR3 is TGTGCCAGCAGCTTGTGGCCAGGACAGTCCTACGAGCAGTACTTC.